The 13 T cell receptor beta chains presented below share a single source sample, sequenced in a study of blood T cells in healthy people across ages. Combining a sample-barcoded 5' primer with a J-beta primer mix, a second PCR ran for about 7 to 11 cycles. Via MiXCR, TCRdb re-called the 5' RACE reads, giving one row per CDR3 protein. Among over 1,500,000 distinct CDR3 sequences listed, 40% to 55% were seen once. The sequenced material came from blood. These receptors were taken from a woman aged 40 to 50 in good health.

To note about this clonotype: Sequence at one end of the junction differs from germline and may be a read error. V is TRBV18 and J is TRBJ1-2; no clear D. This CDR3 contains 16 residues. Germline V gene data show CDR1 as KGHSH and CDR2 as LQKENI. CDR3 in amino acids: CASFKIATRSNCGYTF. For the CDR3, the DNA is TGTGCCAGCTTCAAAATAGCGACGAGATCGAACTGTGGCTACACCTTC.

V and J are TRBV12-3 or TRBV12-4 and TRBJ2-1; a possible D gene is TRBD2 (6 bases). The germline V and J ends were trimmed by 5 bases and 5 bases, with 16 bases remaining between them. The CDR3 consists of 15 residues. This CDR3 is CASSQETSPNNEQFF. The CDR3 coding sequence is TGTGCCAGCAGTCAAGAGACTAGTCCAAACAATGAGCAGTTCTTC.

J is TRBJ2-7 and V is TRBV20-1; D possibly matches TRBD1 or TRBD2 (5 bases each). V gave up 5 bases and J gave up 10 bases, with 18 bases separating them. CDR1 and CDR2 (germline): DFQATT, SNEGSKA (reference sequence). The CDR3 runs to 12 residues. As DNA, the CDR3 is TGCAGTGCTCCTCGGGTCGGGGCCACCCAGTACTTC. Translation gives CSAPRVGATQYF.

The chain employs TRBV6-5 and TRBJ1-3, with no clear D. The CDR3 totals 14 residues. Germline lookup yields CDR1 MNHEY and CDR2 SVGAGI. V was shortened by 10 bases and J by 2 bases, with 15 bases between the two germline ends. DNA of the CDR3: TGTGCCACTCAGAACGCGAGGGCTGGAAACACCATATATTTT. This codes for CATQNARAGNTIYF.

In its sample, this clonotype was seen a few times. The chain is built from TRBV25-1 and TRBJ2-5; 7 bases line up with TRBD1. The junction had 12 bases not matched to a gene; V was cut back by 4 bases and J by 4 bases. The germline V gene has CDR1 MGHDK and CDR2 SYGVNS. The CDR3 contains 16 residues. The CDR3 loop is CASSAIKGGLGETQYF. The CDR3 DNA follows: TGTGCCAGCAGTGCCATTAAAGGGGGCCTGGGAGAGACCCAGTACTTC.

In its sample, this clonotype was seen a few times. The V call is TRBV20-1, the J call TRBJ2-3, with 8 bases aligning to TRBD1. Germline values: CDR1 DFQATT, CDR2 SNEGSKA (reference sequence). The CDR3 totals 14 residues. The trim removed 7 bases at V and 1 base at J, leaving 7 bases unmatched. DNA for the CDR3: TGCAGTGGCGCGACAGGGGCCCGCACAGATACGCAGTATTTT. Encoded protein: CSGATGARTDTQYF.

In this sample, this clonotype turned up a few times. V gene TRBV20-1 combines with J gene TRBJ2-1, with 8 bases matching TRBD2. CDR1 DFQATT and CDR2 SNEGSKA come from the germline V gene (reference sequence). CDR3 length: 15 residues. Trimming cost V 3 bases and J 4 bases; bases outside gene matches: 8. In nucleotides, the CDR3 is TGCAGTGCTAGGCCCCCCGCTAGCGGGTACAATGAGCAGTTCTTC. This encodes CSARPPASGYNEQFF.

The rearrangement links TRBV4-3 to TRBJ2-3; D gene unclear. This CDR3 contains 16 residues. Germline V gives CDR1 LGHNA, CDR2 YSLEER. V lost 4 bases, J lost 0 bases, and 14 bases lay in between. CDR3 sequence reads: CASSPQTETSTDTQYF. The CDR3 DNA sequence: TGCGCCAGCAGCCCGCAGACGGAAACTAGCACAGATACGCAGTATTTT.

This clonotype was counted a few times. The chain carries TRBV6-5 and TRBJ2-5, with D uncertain. CDR1 is MNHEY, CDR2 SVGAGI, per germline. The V end was cut by 1 base, the J end by 9 bases, with 6 bases between. The CDR3 extends over 11 amino acids. CDR3 DNA sequence: TGTGCCAGCAGTTACTTTGGGGCCCAGTACTTC. This codes for CASSYFGAQYF.

This clonotype showed up just a few times. The V gene is TRBV7-2, the J gene TRBJ2-1; D assignment may be TRBD1 or TRBD2 (5 bases each). CDR1 and CDR2 (germline): SGHTA, FQGNSA. The CDR3 sequence is 15 residues long. Trimming stripped 2 bases from V and 4 bases from J, with 12 bases between. The CDR3 region is CASSLTRGTYNEQFF. As DNA, the CDR3 is TGTGCCAGCAGCTTAACCCGGGGCACATACAATGAGCAGTTCTTC. Full variable domain (missing parts from reference TRBV7-2 and TRBJ2-1): GAGVSQSPSNKVTEKGKDVELRCDPISGHTALYWYRQSLGQGLEFLIYFQGNSAPDKSGLPSDRFSAERTGGSVSTLTIQRTQQEDSAVYLCASSLTRGTYNEQFFGPGTRLTVL.

A remark on this clonotype: Relative to the germline gene, one junction end is altered; a read error may explain this. The genes are TRBV12-3 or TRBV12-4 and TRBJ2-5, with D unclear. The DNA end is a closer match to TRBJ2-7, so the J assignment may be wrong. CDR3 length: 13 amino acids. CDR3 in amino acids: CAGSLSVNYEQYF. CDR3 nucleotide sequence: TGTGCCGGCAGCCTTTCAGTAAACTACGAGCAGTACTTC.

The chain links TRBV4-3 to TRBJ2-1; 7 positions agree with TRBD1. Germline V gene sequence: CDR1 LGHNA, CDR2 YSLEER. The CDR3 has 15 amino acids. The V gene end was trimmed by 0 bases and the J gene end by 5 bases; junction bases not matched to a gene: 4. CDR3 amino acids: CASSQDSGQDNEQFF. Here the CDR3 DNA reads TGCGCCAGCAGCCAAGATTCTGGACAGGACAATGAGCAGTTCTTC.

This clonotype occurred a few times. The CDR3 sequence: CASVAGYEQYF. For the CDR3, the DNA is TGTGCCAGCGTGGCAGGTTACGAGCAGTACTTC. The V gene is TRBV2, the J gene TRBJ2-7; D remains ambiguous. In germline, CDR1 is SNHLY, CDR2 FYNNEI. The length of the CDR3 is 11 residues. V lost 8 bases and J lost 4, with 9 bases in between.